The entry that follows covers one T cell receptor (beta chain) sequence. Its specificity is unknown. The sample comes from a study of CD8 T cells in Susac syndrome. Study conclusions and caveats: It was acknowledged in the study that its TCR sequencing and HLA analysis involved a relatively small number of individuals.

This CDR3 has 14 residues. Trimming took off 6 bases at V and 6 bases at J, with 14 bases between the two ends. CDR1 and CDR2 (germline): SNHLY, FYNNEI. Random hexamers were used to reverse transcribe an amount of 0.5 to 1 ug RNA. Multiplex PCR with immunoSEQ amplified the TCR beta CDR3 across 54 Vbeta and 13 Jbeta. TCRdb used MiXCR to reprocess the immunoSEQ multiplex PCR reads, holding one entry per CDR3 protein. The sample lists around 200,000 distinct CDR3 sequences; 85% to 95% were seen once. Sequencing of TCR beta was carried out in blood CD8+ and CD4+ T cells. Through negative isolation, CD4+ and CD8+ T cells were obtained, while TEMRA cells were enriched using FACS.

This sequence was found in a human donor in good health. The chain combines TRBV2 with TRBJ2-2; maybe TRBD2 (5 bases). Sequenced sample: CD4+ T cells from PBMCs. CDR3 nucleotide sequence: TGTGCCAGCAGAACCCTTGGCGGGTCCGGGGAGCTGTTTTTT. It is translated as CASRTLGGSGELFF.